This is a list of T cell receptor beta chains from one sample in a study of cytomegalovirus exposure and HLA in healthy donors. TCRdb's copy holds only in-frame clones and misses some; the assay was immunoSEQ multiplex PCR. Among 150,000 to 200,000 clones listed, about 70% were seen once. Sequencing was performed on PBMCs. The origin of the receptors is a woman under 40 in good health and CMV-seronegative. Both conserved end residues are part of each CDR3. D genes are given only for firm matches. Not every row has a clone size; where given, it reads once, few, many or a size class.

CDR3 protein	CDR3 DNA	clone size	V gene	J gene	D gene
CASSLAGTATYEQYF	TGCGCCAGCAGCTTGGCAGGGACAGCAACCTACGAGCAGTACTTC	.	TRBV5-1	TRBJ2-7	TRBD1
CASSPLNWVQGEGGSDYGYTF	TGCGCCAGCAGCCCTCTAAATTGGGTACAGGGGGAGGGGGGTTCGGACTATGGCTACACCTTC	.	TRBV4-1	TRBJ1-2	TRBD1
CASSPTTDGSTIYF	TGTGCCAGCAGCCCGACGACAGATGGAAGCACCATATATTTT	.	TRBV9	TRBJ1-3	.
CASSPGGTVYNYGYTF	TGTGCCAGCAGCCCAGGGGGGACCGTCTATAACTATGGCTACACCTTC	.	TRBV11-1	TRBJ1-2	TRBD1
CASSSSSYEQYF	TGTGCCAGCAGCTCCTCCTCCTACGAGCAGTACTTC	.	TRBV7-2	TRBJ2-7	.
CAWGHAPYGYTF	TGTGCCTGGGGGCACGCCCCCTATGGCTACACCTTC	.	TRBV30	TRBJ1-2	.
CASTHLGYNEQFF	TGTGCCAGCACTCATCTCGGGTACAATGAGCAGTTCTTC	once	TRBV25-1	TRBJ2-1	.
CASAGNTEAFF	TGTGCCAGCGCGGGGAACACTGAAGCTTTCTTT	.	TRBV28	TRBJ1-1	.
CAISQLPFPLAGSTDTQYF	TGTGCCATCAGTCAACTCCCCTTCCCACTAGCGGGGAGCACAGATACGCAGTATTTT	.	TRBV10-3	TRBJ2-3	TRBD2
CASSLSGIENYGYTF	TGTGCCAGCAGCTTGTCGGGGATCGAGAACTATGGCTACACCTTC	.	TRBV5-5	TRBJ1-2	.
CASSPPTGQGKSEAFF	TGTGCCAGCAGTCCACCTACGGGACAGGGAAAATCTGAAGCTTTCTTT	.	TRBV28	TRBJ1-1	TRBD1
CASSDARLSSYNSPLHF	TGTGCCAGCAGTGACGCGAGACTGAGCTCCTATAATTCACCCCTCCACTTT	.	TRBV6-4	TRBJ1-6	.
CASSKTRIAGGAHEQFF	TGTGCCAGCAGTAAGACCAGGATAGCGGGGGGGGCCCATGAGCAGTTCTTC	.	TRBV2	TRBJ2-1	TRBD2
CASKDPGQGSGNTIYF	TGTGCCAGCAAGGATCCGGGACAGGGATCTGGAAACACCATATATTTT	.	TRBV2	TRBJ1-3	TRBD1
CASSLPEALRGYTF	TGTGCCAGCAGCCTCCCCGAGGCTCTTAGGGGCTACACCTTC	.	TRBV25-1	TRBJ1-2	.
CAWTADMYQKAFF	TGTGCCTGGACTGCAGACATGTACCAGAAAGCTTTCTTT	.	TRBV30	TRBJ1-1	.
CAIRAGGGETQYF	TGTGCCATCAGAGCGGGAGGGGGGGAGACCCAGTACTTC	.	TRBV10-3	TRBJ2-5	TRBD2
CASSIGRSYGYTF	TGTGCCAGTAGTATCGGGAGGTCCTATGGCTACACCTTC	.	TRBV19	TRBJ1-2	.
CASSFSGSELGEQYF	TGTGCCAGCAGTTTTTCCGGGAGTGAATTGGGGGAGCAGTACTTC	.	TRBV27	TRBJ2-7	.
CASSEGGAFYGYTF	TGTGCCAGCAGTGAAGGTGGAGCGTTCTATGGCTACACCTTC	.	TRBV25-1	TRBJ1-2	.
CASSRGQGAGTEAFF	TGCGCCAGCAGCCGAGGACAGGGGGCGGGCACTGAAGCTTTCTTT	once	TRBV4-1	TRBJ1-1	TRBD1
CASSLLSAREAFF	TGTGCCAGCAGTTTATTGTCCGCGAGGGAAGCTTTCTTT	.	TRBV27	TRBJ1-1	.
CACTANTGELFF	TGTGCCTGTACAGCCAACACCGGGGAGCTGTTTTTT	.	TRBV30	TRBJ2-2	.
CASSPRTRDGEKLFF	TGTGCCAGCAGCCCACGGACTCGGGATGGAGAAAAACTGTTTTTT	.	TRBV7-9	TRBJ1-4	.
CASSIRTGKSEKLFF	TGTGCCAGCAGCATTCGGACAGGGAAGAGTGAAAAACTGTTTTTT	.	TRBV7-8	TRBJ1-4	TRBD1
CASSLGTANTEAFF	TGTGCCAGCAGCTTAGGGACAGCGAACACTGAAGCTTTCTTT	.	TRBV7-2	TRBJ1-1	.
CASGPGTGAGDGYTF	TGTGCCAGCGGCCCGGGGACCGGGGCAGGGGATGGCTACACCTTC	.	TRBV5-6	TRBJ1-2	.
CATRSPGSPLDSPLHF	TGTGCCACCCGGTCCCCGGGGTCCCCCCTCGATTCACCCCTCCACTTT	.	TRBV27	TRBJ1-6	.
CASSSTDGRGNTGELFF	TGTGCCAGCAGCTCCACCGATGGAAGGGGAAACACCGGGGAGCTGTTTTTT	.	TRBV7-9	TRBJ2-2	.
CASRGAGTGAEQFF	TGTGCCAGCAGGGGAGCCGGGACAGGAGCTGAGCAGTTCTTC	.	TRBV7-3	TRBJ2-1	TRBD1
CASSLIGTGDTGELFF	TGTGCCAGCAGTCTAATCGGAACGGGGGACACCGGGGAGCTGTTTTTT	once	TRBV7-3	TRBJ2-2	.